The present entry profiles one T cell receptor (beta chain) with its context. Its antigen has not been determined. No base-level quality is on record; no much larger clone is a single base apart. TCRbeta CDR3 regions were amplified from genomic DNA by means of the immunoSEQ Assay, a bias-controlled multiplex PCR. The published analysis was carried out like this. The number of nucleated cells in each sample was estimated by amplification of reference gene primers within the assay. Sequence reads were collapsed and filtered to measure the absolute abundance of every unique TCRbeta CDR3 rearrangement. For each sample, productive Simpson clonality was calculated by taking the square root of Simpson's diversity index across productive rearrangements. TCRdb limited this immuneACCESS table to in-frame rearrangements with V and J called. A share of clones is missing; checked studies link under half to unresolved V genes, and the rest is unexplained. V and J calls and clone size are those listed in that table; D and trimming were worked out from the DNA. The sample profile shows a few hundred thousand clones; 80% to 90% of them were found once. The ten largest clones take up roughly 4.2% of the sample.

Participants in the prospective study were aged about 18 to 95 years, lived in more than 20 United States geographic areas, and enrolled through a virtual design. In the prospective study, participants were assigned to cohorts based on the clinical history participants reported in a screening survey and a study questionnaire. Mobile phlebotomists in the prospective study collected whole blood, serum and a nasopharyngeal or oropharyngeal swab from every participant. Over a roughly two-month period, participants in the prospective study had the option of providing additional blood draws and questionnaires. Before DNA extraction, blood samples from the prospective study were shipped at room temperature or frozen. This sample was taken from a study of blood T cell repertoires in COVID-19 (dated by TCRdb to 2018 to 2020). About the investigation overall: Samples from collaborators originated in the United States, Italy and Spain and spanned both the acute and convalescent phases of COVID-19. The dataset comprised deeply sampled blood TCRbeta repertoires from subjects exposed to, actively infected with, or recovered from COVID-19. Samples were obtained from the ongoing ImmuneRACE study (first 160 participants) and from roughly 1,300 subjects provided by 6 global collaborators. The prospective study material was composed of cDNA or gDNA derived from T cells, B-cell-depleted T cells, or PBMCs. A de-identified subject ID, COVID-19 status, age in years and sex were almost always included in the sample metadata. A freely available public database, intended as a resource for researchers studying the immune response to SARS-CoV-2, is where the repertoires were released. Where HLA class I and class II types were available, the types were taken from metadata supplied by the sample provider, not from assay-based typing. What the research found in general, with its limitations: The amount of clinical and demographic metadata varied by source and participant and was provided uncurated.

Measured from the cysteine to the phenylalanine, the CDR3 is 16 residues long. The only DNA kept is the CDR3, 48 bases in frame from the first base. CDR1 and CDR2 (KGHSH, LQKENI) derive from the germline V gene. V and J lose 2 bases and 1 base, and a span of 14 bases separates them. This TCR was sampled from a woman between 40 and 50 years old with acute COVID-19. The sequenced material came from PBMCs or T cells enriched from blood (not recorded which). In this chain, TRBV18 is recombined with TRBJ1-1; the D gene is perhaps TRBD1, on 6 matching bases. The CDR3 protein sequence reads: CASSPSQGTQNTEAFF. The DNA sequence reads TGTGCCAGCTCACCATCCCAGGGGACCCAGAACACTGAAGCTTTCTTT.